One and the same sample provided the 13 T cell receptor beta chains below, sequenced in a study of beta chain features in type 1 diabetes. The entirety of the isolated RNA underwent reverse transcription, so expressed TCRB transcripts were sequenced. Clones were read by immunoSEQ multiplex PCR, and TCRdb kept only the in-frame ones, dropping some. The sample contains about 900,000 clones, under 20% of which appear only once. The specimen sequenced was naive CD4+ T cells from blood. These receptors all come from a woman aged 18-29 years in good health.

CDR3 sequence reads: CASSLPGQGPYEQYF. As DNA, the CDR3 is TGTGCCAGCAGTTTACCGGGACAGGGGCCCTACGAGCAGTACTTC. The rearrangement links TRBV28 to TRBJ2-7; the match to TRBD1 covers 10 bases. This CDR3 contains 15 residues. Unmatched junction bases numbered 3, after V lost 2 bases and J lost 2 bases. Germline V gives CDR1 MDHEN, CDR2 SYDVKM.

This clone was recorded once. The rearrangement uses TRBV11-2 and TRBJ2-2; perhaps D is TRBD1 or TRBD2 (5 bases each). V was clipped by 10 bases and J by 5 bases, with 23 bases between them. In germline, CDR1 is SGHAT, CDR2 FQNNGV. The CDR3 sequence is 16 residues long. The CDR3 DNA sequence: TGTGCCACCAACCACCTGCTGGGGGTGAGGACCGGGGAGCTGTTTTTT. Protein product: CATNHLLGVRTGELFF.

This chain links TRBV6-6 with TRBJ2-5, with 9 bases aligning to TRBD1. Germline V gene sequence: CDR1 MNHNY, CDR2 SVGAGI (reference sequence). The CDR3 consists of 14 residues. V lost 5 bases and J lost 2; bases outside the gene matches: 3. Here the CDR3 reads CASSQDRGQETQYF. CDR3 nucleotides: TGTGCCAGCAGTCAGGACAGGGGACAAGAGACCCAGTACTTC.

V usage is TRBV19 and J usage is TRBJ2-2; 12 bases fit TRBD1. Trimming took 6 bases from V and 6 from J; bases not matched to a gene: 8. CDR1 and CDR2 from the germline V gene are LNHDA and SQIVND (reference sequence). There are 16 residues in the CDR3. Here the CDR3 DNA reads TGTGCCAGTAGGGACCCGGGACAGGGGGCTCCCGGGGAGCTGTTTTTT. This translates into CASRDPGQGAPGELFF.

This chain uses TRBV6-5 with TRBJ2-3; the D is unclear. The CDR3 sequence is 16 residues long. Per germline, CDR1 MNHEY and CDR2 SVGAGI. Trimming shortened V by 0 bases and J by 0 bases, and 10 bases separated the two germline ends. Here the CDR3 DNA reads TGTGCCAGCAGTTACTCGCAAGCGACTAGCACAGATACGCAGTATTTT. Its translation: CASSYSQATSTDTQYF.

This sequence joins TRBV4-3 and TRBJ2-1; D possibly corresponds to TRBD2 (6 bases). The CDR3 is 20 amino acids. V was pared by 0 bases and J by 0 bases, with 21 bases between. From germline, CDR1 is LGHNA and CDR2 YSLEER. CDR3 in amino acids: CASSQDLSVGLLSSYNEQFF. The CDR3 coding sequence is TGCGCCAGCAGCCAAGATCTATCGGTGGGACTGCTCAGCTCCTACAATGAGCAGTTCTTC.

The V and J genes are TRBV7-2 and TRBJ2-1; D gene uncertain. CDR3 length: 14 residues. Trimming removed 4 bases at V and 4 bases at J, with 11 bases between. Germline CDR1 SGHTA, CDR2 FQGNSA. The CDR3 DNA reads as TGTGCCAGCAGCTCATCCCTTGTATACAATGAGCAGTTCTTC. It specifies CASSSSLVYNEQFF.

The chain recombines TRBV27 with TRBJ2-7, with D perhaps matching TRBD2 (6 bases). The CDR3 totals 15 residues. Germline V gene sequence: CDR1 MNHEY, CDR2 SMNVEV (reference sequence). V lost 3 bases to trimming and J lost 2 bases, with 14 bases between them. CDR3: CASSFSGGTAYEQYF. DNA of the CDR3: TGTGCCAGCAGTTTTTCGGGCGGGACCGCCTACGAGCAGTACTTC.

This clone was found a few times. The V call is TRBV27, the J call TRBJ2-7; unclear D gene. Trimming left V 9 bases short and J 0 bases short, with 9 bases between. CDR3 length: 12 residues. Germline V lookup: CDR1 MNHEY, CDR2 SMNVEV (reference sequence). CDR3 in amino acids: CASGENSYEQYF. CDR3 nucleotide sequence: TGTGCCAGTGGAGAAAACTCCTACGAGCAGTACTTC.

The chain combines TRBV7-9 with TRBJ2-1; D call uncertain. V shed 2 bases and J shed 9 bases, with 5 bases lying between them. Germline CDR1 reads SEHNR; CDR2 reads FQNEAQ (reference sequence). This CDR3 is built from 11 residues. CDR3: CASSLTIEQFF. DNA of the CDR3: TGTGCCAGCAGCTTAACGATTGAGCAGTTCTTC. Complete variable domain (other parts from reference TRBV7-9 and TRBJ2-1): DTGVSQNPRHKITKRGQNVTFRCDPISEHNRLYWYRQTLGQGPEFLTYFQNEAQLEKSRLLSDRFSAERPKGSFSTLEIQRTEQGDSAMYLCASSLTIEQFFGPGTRLTVL.

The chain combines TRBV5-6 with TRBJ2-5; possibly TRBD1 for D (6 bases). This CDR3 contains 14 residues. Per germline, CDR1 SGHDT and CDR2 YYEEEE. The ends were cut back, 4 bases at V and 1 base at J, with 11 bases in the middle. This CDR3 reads CASSPRGSQETQYF. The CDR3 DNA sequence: TGTGCCAGCAGCCCTAGGGGGAGCCAAGAGACCCAGTACTTC.

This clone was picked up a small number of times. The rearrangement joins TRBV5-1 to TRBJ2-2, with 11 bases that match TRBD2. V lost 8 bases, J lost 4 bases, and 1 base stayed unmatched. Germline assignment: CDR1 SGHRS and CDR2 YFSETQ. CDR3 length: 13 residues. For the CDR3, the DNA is TGCGCCAGTACTAGCGGGGGCACCGGGGAGCTGTTTTTT. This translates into CASTSGGTGELFF.

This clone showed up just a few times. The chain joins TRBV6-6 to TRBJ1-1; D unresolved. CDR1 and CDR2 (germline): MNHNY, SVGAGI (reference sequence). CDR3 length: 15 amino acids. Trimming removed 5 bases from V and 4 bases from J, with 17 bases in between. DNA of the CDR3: TGTGCCAGCAGTCCCACAATGAGGGTTGCCACTGAAGCTTTCTTT. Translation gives CASSPTMRVATEAFF.